A single sample is the source of the 18 T cell receptor beta chains below, sequenced in a study of T cells after posttransplantation cyclophosphamide. Using immunoSEQ multiplex PCR, the repertoire was profiled, and TCRdb retains in-frame clones only, with some absent. The sample has under 50,000 clones, none seen only once. Sequencing input: PBMCs. These receptors originate from a woman aged 45-59 years in good health and a related stem cell transplant donor.

At least ten counts were recorded for this clone. The CDR3 nucleotides are TGTGCCAGCAGCTCCTTCCGACTTAGACAGGTTAATGAAGCTTTCTTT. It encodes CASSSFRLRQVNEAFF. The chain employs TRBV11-2 and TRBJ1-1, with D possibly matching TRBD1 (6 bases). This CDR3 has 16 residues. Germline-derived CDR1 and CDR2 are SGHAT and FQNNGV. The V end was cut by 4 bases, the J end by 7 bases, with 22 bases between.

This clone has a count of ten or more. The V gene is TRBV6-5, the J gene TRBJ2-3, with a tentative D call TRBD2 (6 bases). The CDR3 covers 15 residues. Germline V gene lookup returns CDR1 MNHEY and CDR2 SVGAGI. V was clipped by 6 bases and J by 6 bases, with 19 bases between them. In DNA form, the CDR3 reads TGTGCCAGCAGCCTTTCACGGGGGAGCAAGGATACGCAGTATTTT. As protein: CASSLSRGSKDTQYF.

This clone has ten or more counts. V gene TRBV18 combines with J gene TRBJ1-2, with D maybe TRBD1 (6 bases). CDR1 and CDR2 (germline): KGHSH, LQKENI. The germline V and J ends were trimmed by 4 bases and 7 bases, with 22 bases remaining between them. The CDR3 spans 16 residues. CDR3 in DNA: TGTGCCAGCTCACTAACTCCTCGCGGGGGGCGCGGTGGCTACACCTTC. As protein: CASSLTPRGGRGGYTF.

This clone was seen a few times. V is TRBV28 and J is TRBJ2-7; a possible D gene is TRBD2 (5 bases). Trimming stripped 2 bases from V and 0 bases from J, with 11 bases between. This CDR3 has 15 amino acids. In germline, CDR1 is MDHEN, CDR2 SYDVKM. CDR3 coding DNA: TGTGCCAGCAGTTTAATCAGGACTGTCTCCTACGAGCAGTACTTC. Translation: CASSLIRTVSYEQYF.

The sample holds many counts of this clone. The chain carries TRBV6-1 and TRBJ1-6; 7 positions match TRBD1. This CDR3 has 15 residues. Germline CDR1 and CDR2: MNHNS and SASEGT. After removal of 3 bases from V and 7 bases from J, the junction contained 6 bases not matched to a gene. CDR3 sequence reads: CASSDVEGANSPLHF. In DNA, the CDR3 is TGTGCCAGCAGTGATGTCGAGGGGGCAAATTCACCCCTCCACTTT.

This clone appeared many times. The DNA for the CDR3 is TGTGCCATCTCCCAAGGGCGGGGGGCCACCTACGAGCAGTACTTC. Residues: CAISQGRGATYEQYF. The chain links TRBV10-3 to TRBJ2-7, with 8 nucleotides matching TRBD2. This CDR3 spans 15 amino acids. Germline CDR1 and CDR2: ENHRY and SYGVKD. J lost 2 bases, V lost 8 bases, and 11 bases had no gene match.

This clone was counted many times. This chain links TRBV7-6 with TRBJ1-2, with no clear D. The CDR3 is 13 residues long. V was clipped by 1 base and J by 8 bases, with 11 bases between them. Germline V lookup: CDR1 SGHVS, CDR2 FNYEAQ. CDR3 sequence reads: CASSLGPGKGYTF. The DNA for the CDR3 is TGTGCCAGCAGCTTAGGACCCGGGAAAGGCTACACCTTC. Variable domain in full (rest from reference TRBV7-6 and TRBJ1-2): GAGVSQSPRYKVTKRGQDVALRCDPISGHVSLYWYRQALGQGPEFLTYFNYEAQQDKSGLPNDRFSAERPEGSISTLTIQRTEQRDSAMYRCASSLGPGKGYTFGSGTRLTVV.

This clone has at least ten counts. V usage is TRBV7-2 and J usage is TRBJ1-5, with TRBD1 matching over 9 bases. V shed 5 bases and J 2 bases; nucleotides not matched to a gene: 4. The V gene's germline CDR1 is SGHTA and CDR2 FQGNSA. The CDR3 loop spans 15 amino acids. CDR3 in amino acids: CASSPGQGGNQPQHF. CDR3 DNA sequence: TGTGCCAGCAGCCCGGGACAGGGAGGCAATCAGCCCCAGCATTTT. Variable domain in full (rest from reference TRBV7-2 and TRBJ1-5): GAGVSQSPSNKVTEKGKDVELRCDPISGHTALYWYRQSLGQGLEFLIYFQGNSAPDKSGLPSDRFSAERTGGSVSTLTIQRTQQEDSAVYLCASSPGQGGNQPQHFGDGTRLSIL.

This clone was counted many times. This chain uses TRBV19 with TRBJ2-3; tentatively, D is TRBD1 (6 bases). CDR1 and CDR2 (germline): LNHDA, SQIVND (reference sequence). The CDR3 sequence is 14 residues long. V was trimmed by 5 bases and J by 5 bases, leaving 14 bases between them. This CDR3 reads CASSPRIRGDTQYF. The CDR3, as DNA: TGTGCCAGTAGTCCACGGATCAGGGGAGATACGCAGTATTTT.

This clone was seen at least ten times. The CDR3: CASSLGGLMNSPLHF. In DNA, the CDR3 is TGTGCCAGCAGTTTAGGGGGCCTTATGAATTCACCCCTCCACTTT. The rearrangement links TRBV27 to TRBJ1-6; D might be TRBD1 (6 bases). Germline V gives CDR1 MNHEY, CDR2 SMNVEV (reference sequence). V shed 2 bases and J shed 7 bases, with 12 bases lying between them. The CDR3 contains 15 residues.

The table lists this clone with many counts. The chain uses TRBV4-3 and TRBJ1-6, with 8 bases matching TRBD1. The CDR3 covers 15 residues. Looked up from germline, CDR1 is LGHNA and CDR2 is YSLEER. J lost 4 bases, V lost 3 bases, and 2 bases had no gene match. DNA for the CDR3: TGCGCCAGCAGCCAGACAGGGGTATATAATTCACCCCTCCACTTT. This sequence encodes CASSQTGVYNSPLHF.

This clone was detected many times. The sample holds other DNA sequences that translate to the same CDR3. V gene TRBV7-9 combines with J gene TRBJ1-4, with D tentatively TRBD1 (6 bases). Trimming cost V 6 bases and J 4 bases, with 12 bases left between them. Germline V gene sequence: CDR1 SEHNR, CDR2 FQNEAQ (reference sequence). CDR3 length: 14 residues. As DNA, the CDR3 is TGTGCCAGCAGTTCAGGACAGTTTAATGAAAAACTGTTTTTT. Its protein is CASSSGQFNEKLFF. The variable domain in full, completed from reference TRBV7-9 and TRBJ1-4, reads DTGVSQNPRHKITKRGQNVTFRCDPISEHNRLYWYRQTLGQGPEFLTYFQNEAQLEKSRLLSDRFSAERPKGSFSTLEIQRTEQGDSAMYLCASSSGQFNEKLFFGSGTQLSVL.

In its sample, this clone was seen many times. The chain links TRBV28 to TRBJ2-7; no reliable D call. CDR1 MDHEN and CDR2 SYDVKM come from the germline V gene. V gave up 6 bases and J gave up 2 bases, with 11 bases separating them. CDR3 length: 13 amino acids. The CDR3 region has the DNA TGTGCCAGCAGCCCTGACGGAGCCTACGAGCAGTACTTC. Protein sequence: CASSPDGAYEQYF.

Many counts were recorded for this clone. The V and J genes are TRBV28 and TRBJ2-7, with 11 bases that match TRBD1. The J segment lost 2 bases and the V segment lost 4 bases, leaving 4 bases of the junction unmatched. The CDR3 length is 15 residues. Germline V gives CDR1 MDHEN, CDR2 SYDVKM. The CDR3 here is CASSSRTGGAYEQYF. CDR3 bases: TGTGCCAGCAGTTCACGGACAGGGGGCGCCTACGAGCAGTACTTC.

This clone was recorded at least ten times. J is TRBJ1-2 and V is TRBV30; 7 bases agree with TRBD1. V trimming: 5 bases; J trimming: 3 bases; junction bases outside the gene matches: 3. The germline gives CDR1 GTSNPN, CDR2 SVGIG (reference sequence). The CDR3 runs 12 residues. The CDR3 nucleotides are TGTGCCTGGGCTACAGGGGACTATGGCTACACCTTC. This codes for CAWATGDYGYTF.

Many counts were recorded for this clone. This sequence joins TRBV4-1 and TRBJ2-2; tentative D call: TRBD2 (6 bases). The ends were cut back, 4 bases at V and 5 bases at J, with 14 bases in the middle. Germline V gene data show CDR1 as MGHRA and CDR2 as YSYEKL. The length of the CDR3 is 15 residues. CDR3 coding DNA: TGCGCCAGCAGCCCTCCGGGACTCCAGACCGGGGAGCTGTTTTTT. This gives the protein CASSPPGLQTGELFF.

In this sample, this clone turned up many times. This chain uses TRBV5-1 with TRBJ2-7; D is perhaps TRBD1 (5 bases). Germline V lookup: CDR1 SGHRS, CDR2 YFSETQ. CDR3 length: 15 residues. The germline V and J ends were trimmed by 5 bases and 0 bases, with 15 bases remaining between them. The CDR3 nucleotides read TGCGCCAGCAGACCCGCTCCCCAGGGCTCCTACGAGCAGTACTTC. Translated: CASRPAPQGSYEQYF. The complete variable domain, with remaining parts taken from reference TRBV5-1 and TRBJ2-7, reads KAGVTQTPRYLIKTRGQQVTLSCSPISGHRSVSWYQQTPGQGLQFLFEYFSETQRNKGNFPGRFSGRQFSNSRSEMNVSTLELGDSALYLCASRPAPQGSYEQYFGPGTRLTVT.

This clone was recorded many times. The V and J genes are TRBV7-2 and TRBJ1-2; unclear D gene. The CDR3 is made up of 15 amino acids. V was trimmed by 1 base and J by 1 base, leaving 10 bases between them. Germline V gives CDR1 SGHTA, CDR2 FQGNSA. The chain's CDR3 is CASSLGLRSNYGYTF. The CDR3 DNA reads TGTGCCAGCAGCTTAGGACTCCGCAGTAACTATGGCTACACCTTC.